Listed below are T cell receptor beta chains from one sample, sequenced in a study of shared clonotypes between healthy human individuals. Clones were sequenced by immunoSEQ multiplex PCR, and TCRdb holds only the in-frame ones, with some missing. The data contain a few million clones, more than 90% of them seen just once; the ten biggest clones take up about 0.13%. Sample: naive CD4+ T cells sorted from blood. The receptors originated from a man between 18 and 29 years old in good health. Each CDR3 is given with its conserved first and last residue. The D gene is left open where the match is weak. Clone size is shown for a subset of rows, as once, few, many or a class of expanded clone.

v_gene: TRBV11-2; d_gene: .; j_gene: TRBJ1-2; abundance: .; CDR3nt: TGTGCCAGCAGCCCTCGTGGGGAGGGGAGCTATGGCTACACCTTC; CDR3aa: CASSPRGEGSYGYTF
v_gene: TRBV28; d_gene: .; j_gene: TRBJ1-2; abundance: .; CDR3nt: TGTGCCAGCCTGCGGGGAGTCTCTGGCTACACCTTC; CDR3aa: CASLRGVSGYTF
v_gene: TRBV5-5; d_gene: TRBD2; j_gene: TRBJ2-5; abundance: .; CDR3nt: TGTGCCAGCAGCCCCGGGACTAGCGGCCTTTGGGAGACCCAGTACTTC; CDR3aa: CASSPGTSGLWETQYF
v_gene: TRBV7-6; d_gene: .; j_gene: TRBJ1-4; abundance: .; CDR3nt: TGTGCCAGCAGCTTAGCGACAACCGCAACTAATGAAAAACTGTTTTTT; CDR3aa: CASSLATTATNEKLFF
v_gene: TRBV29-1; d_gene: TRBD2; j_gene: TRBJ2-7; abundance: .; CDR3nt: TGCAGCGCCGGTAGCGGGACCTACGAGCAGTACTTC; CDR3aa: CSAGSGTYEQYF
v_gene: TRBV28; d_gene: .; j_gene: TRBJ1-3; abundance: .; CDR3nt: TGTGCCAGCACCTCTCTGGACACCATATATTTT; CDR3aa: CASTSLDTIYF
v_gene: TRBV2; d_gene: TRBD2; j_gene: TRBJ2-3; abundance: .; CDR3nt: TGTGCCAGCCGGAGTGGCGGGGGGGCGGCAGATACGCAGTATTTT; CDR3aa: CASRSGGGAADTQYF
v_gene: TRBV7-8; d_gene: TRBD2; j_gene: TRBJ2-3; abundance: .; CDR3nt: TGTGCCAGCAGCTTAAGCAGAGTAGCGGGGGGAGATACGCAGTATTTT; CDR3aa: CASSLSRVAGGDTQYF
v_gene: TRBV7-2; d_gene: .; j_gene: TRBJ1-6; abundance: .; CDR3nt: TGTGCCAGCAGGACCGAGCGGTTTAATTCACCCCTCCACTTT; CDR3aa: CASRTERFNSPLHF
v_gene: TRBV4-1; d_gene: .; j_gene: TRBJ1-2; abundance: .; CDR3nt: TGCGCCAGCAGCCAAGACCGCCAGAAGAACTATGGCTACACCTTC; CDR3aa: CASSQDRQKNYGYTF
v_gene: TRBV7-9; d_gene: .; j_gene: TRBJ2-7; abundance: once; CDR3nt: TGTGCCAGCAGATCGAGCTCCTACGAGCAGTACTTC; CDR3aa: CASRSSSYEQYF
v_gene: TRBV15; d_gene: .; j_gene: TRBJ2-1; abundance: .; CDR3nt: TGTGCCACCAGCAGAGACGGGGGCTCACCCAATGAGCAGTTCTTC; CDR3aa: CATSRDGGSPNEQFF
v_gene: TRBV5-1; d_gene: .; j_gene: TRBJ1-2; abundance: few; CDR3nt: TGCGCCAGCAGCTTGGACAGGATTAACTATGGCTACACCTTC; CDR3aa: CASSLDRINYGYTF
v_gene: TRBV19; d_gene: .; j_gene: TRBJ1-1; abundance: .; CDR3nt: TGTGCCAGTAGTAGGGACGCAACCCCGCCGAACACTGAAGCTTTCTTT; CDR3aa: CASSRDATPPNTEAFF
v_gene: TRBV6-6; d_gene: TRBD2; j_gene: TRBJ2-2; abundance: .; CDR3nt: TGTGCCAGCATCCTAGCGGGAGCGGGGACCGGGGAGCTGTTTTTT; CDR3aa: CASILAGAGTGELFF
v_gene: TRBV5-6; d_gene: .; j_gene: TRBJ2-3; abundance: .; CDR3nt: TGTGCCAGCAGCTTGAAAGATACGCAGTATTTT; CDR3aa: CASSLKDTQYF
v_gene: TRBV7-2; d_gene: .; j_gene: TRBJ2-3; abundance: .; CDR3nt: TGTGCCAGCAGCCCCGGGCCGAAAGGGGTAACAGATACGCAGTATTTT; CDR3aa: CASSPGPKGVTDTQYF
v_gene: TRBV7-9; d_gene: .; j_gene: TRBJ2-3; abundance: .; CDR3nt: TGTGCCACCACGAAATTAGGAACGGGCACAGATACGCAGTATTTT; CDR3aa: CATTKLGTGTDTQYF
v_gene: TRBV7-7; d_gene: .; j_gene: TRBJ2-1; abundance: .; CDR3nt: TGTGCTAGCAGCCCCAACATGGAGGGCAATGAGCAGTTCTTC; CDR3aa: CASSPNMEGNEQFF
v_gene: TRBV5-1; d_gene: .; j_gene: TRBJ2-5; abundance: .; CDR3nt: TGCGCCAGCAGCTTACTAGGACAGTACCAAGAGACCCAGTACTTC; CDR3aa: CASSLLGQYQETQYF
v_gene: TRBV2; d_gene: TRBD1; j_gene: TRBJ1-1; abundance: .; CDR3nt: TGTGCCAGCAGCTGGGACAGGGAGGCTTTCTTT; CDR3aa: CASSWDREAFF
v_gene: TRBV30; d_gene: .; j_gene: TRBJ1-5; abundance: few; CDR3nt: TGTGCCTGGAGCCGCCGGGGGACTCAGCATTTT; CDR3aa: CAWSRRGTQHF
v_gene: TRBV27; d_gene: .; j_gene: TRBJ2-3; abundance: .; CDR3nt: TGTGCCAGCAGTTTAGGGGGGAGTAAAGATACGCAGTATTTT; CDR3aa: CASSLGGSKDTQYF
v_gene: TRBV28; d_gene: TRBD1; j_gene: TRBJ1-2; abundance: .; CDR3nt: TGTGCCAGCAGTCTCCAGGGACAGGAACTATTTAACTATGGCTACACCTTC; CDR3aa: CASSLQGQELFNYGYTF
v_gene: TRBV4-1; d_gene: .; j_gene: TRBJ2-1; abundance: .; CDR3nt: TGCGCCAGCAGCCAGGTGACTATTAGCTTCTACAATGAGCAGTTCTTC; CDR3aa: CASSQVTISFYNEQFF
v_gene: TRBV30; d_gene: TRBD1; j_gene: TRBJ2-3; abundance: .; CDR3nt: TGTGCCTGGGGGGACAGAGATACGCAGTATTTT; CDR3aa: CAWGDRDTQYF
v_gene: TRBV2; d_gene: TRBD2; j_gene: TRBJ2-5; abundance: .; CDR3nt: TGTGCCAGCAGTGTCGGACTAGCGGGCCGCCAAGAGACCCAGTACTTC; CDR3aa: CASSVGLAGRQETQYF
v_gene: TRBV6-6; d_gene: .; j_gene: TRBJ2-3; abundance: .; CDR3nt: TGTGCCAGCACTAACACAGATACGCAGTATTTT; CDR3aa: CASTNTDTQYF
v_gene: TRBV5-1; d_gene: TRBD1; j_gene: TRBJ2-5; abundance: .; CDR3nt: TGCGCCAGCAGCTTGGCCGGGACAGGGCTTCAAGAGACCCAGTACTTC; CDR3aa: CASSLAGTGLQETQYF
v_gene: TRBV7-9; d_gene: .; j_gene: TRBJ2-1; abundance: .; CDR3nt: TGTGCCAGCAGCGAGAGAGAGACAGATTCTCGTCTCAATGAGCAGTTCTTC; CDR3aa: CASSERETDSRLNEQFF
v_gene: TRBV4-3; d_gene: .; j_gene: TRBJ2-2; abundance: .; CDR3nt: TGCGCCAGCAGCCAAGAACTACTCCGGGCCCCCGGGGAGCTGTTTTTT; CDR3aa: CASSQELLRAPGELFF
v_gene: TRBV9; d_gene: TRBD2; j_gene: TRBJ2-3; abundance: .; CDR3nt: TGTGCCAGCAGCGCCGCGGGACTAGCGGGCACAGATACGCAGTATTTT; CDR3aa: CASSAAGLAGTDTQYF
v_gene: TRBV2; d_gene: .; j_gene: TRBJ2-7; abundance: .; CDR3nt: TGTGCCAGCAGAACCGACGGCTACGAGCAGTACTTC; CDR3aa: CASRTDGYEQYF
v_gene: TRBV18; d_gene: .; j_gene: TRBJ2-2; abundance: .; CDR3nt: TGTGCCAGCTCACCTCAGGGTTCCGCCGGGGAGCTGTTTTTT; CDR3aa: CASSPQGSAGELFF
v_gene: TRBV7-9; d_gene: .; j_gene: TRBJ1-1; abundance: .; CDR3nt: TGTGCCAGCAGCTTAGGGGTCGGTAACACTGAAGCTTTCTTT; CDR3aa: CASSLGVGNTEAFF
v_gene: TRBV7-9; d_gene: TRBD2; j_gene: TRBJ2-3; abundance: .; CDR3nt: TGTGCCACCTCGGCTAGCGGGATCAGCACAGATACGCAGTATTTT; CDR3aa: CATSASGISTDTQYF
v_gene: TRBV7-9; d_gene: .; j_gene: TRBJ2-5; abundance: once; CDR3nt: TGTGCCAGCAGCTTAGGTACCCGAAGTTTACGGGAGATACAAGAGACCCAGTACTTC; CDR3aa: CASSLGTRSLREIQETQYF
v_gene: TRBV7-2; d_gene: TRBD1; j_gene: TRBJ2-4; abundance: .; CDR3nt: TGTGCCAGCAGCTTAGGGCAGGGGGTTGCCATTCAGTACTTC; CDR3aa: CASSLGQGVAIQYF
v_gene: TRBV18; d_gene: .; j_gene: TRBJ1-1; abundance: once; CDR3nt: TGTGCCAGCTCACCTGGCTCGGACACTGAAGCTTTCTTT; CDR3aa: CASSPGSDTEAFF
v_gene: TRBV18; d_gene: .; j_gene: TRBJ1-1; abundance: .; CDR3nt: TGTGCCAGCTCGACGGGGGGTGCTGAAGCTTTCTTT; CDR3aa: CASSTGGAEAFF
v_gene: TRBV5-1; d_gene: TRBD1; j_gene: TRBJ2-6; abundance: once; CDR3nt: TGCGCCAGCGGGGACAGTCGCTCTGGGGCCAACGTCCTGACTTTC; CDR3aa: CASGDSRSGANVLTF
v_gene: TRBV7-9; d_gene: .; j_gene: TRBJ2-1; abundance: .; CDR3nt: TGTGTCAGCAGCTCCGATGATGGGCGGGATACGCATGAGCAGTTCTTC; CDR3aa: CVSSSDDGRDTHEQFF